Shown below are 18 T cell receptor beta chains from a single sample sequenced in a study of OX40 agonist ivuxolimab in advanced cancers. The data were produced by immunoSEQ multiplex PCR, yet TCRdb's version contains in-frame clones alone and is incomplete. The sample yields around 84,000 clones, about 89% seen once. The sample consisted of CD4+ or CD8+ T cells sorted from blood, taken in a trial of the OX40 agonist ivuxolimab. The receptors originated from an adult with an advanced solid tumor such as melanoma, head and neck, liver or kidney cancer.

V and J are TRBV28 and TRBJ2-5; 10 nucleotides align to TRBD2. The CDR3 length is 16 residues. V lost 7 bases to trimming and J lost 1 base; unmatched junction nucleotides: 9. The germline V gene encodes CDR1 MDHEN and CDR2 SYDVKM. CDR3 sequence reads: CASTQTSGWGQETQYF. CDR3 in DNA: TGTGCCAGCACTCAGACTAGCGGGTGGGGCCAAGAGACCCAGTACTTC. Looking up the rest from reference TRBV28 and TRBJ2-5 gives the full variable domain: DVKVTQSSRYLVKRTGEKVFLECVQDMDHENMFWYRQDPGLGLRLIYFSYDVKMKEKGDIPEGYSVSREKKERFSLILESASTNQTSMYLCASTQTSGWGQETQYFGPGTRLLVL.

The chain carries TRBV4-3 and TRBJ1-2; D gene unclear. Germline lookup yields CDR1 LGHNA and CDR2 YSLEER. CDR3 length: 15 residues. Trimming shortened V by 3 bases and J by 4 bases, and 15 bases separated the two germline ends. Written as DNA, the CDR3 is TGCGCCAGCAGCCAGAATCCGGGATCCTCCTATGGCTACACCTTC. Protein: CASSQNPGSSYGYTF.

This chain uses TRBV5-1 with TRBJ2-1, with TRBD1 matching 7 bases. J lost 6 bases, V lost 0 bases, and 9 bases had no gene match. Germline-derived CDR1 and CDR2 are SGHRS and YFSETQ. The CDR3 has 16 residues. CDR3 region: CASSLVLGGSPNEQFF. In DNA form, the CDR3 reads TGCGCCAGCAGCTTGGTTTTAGGGGGCTCTCCCAATGAGCAGTTCTTC.

The CDR3 DNA follows: TGTGCCAGCAGGTTTGGCTGGGGATTGGGGAACACTGAAGCTTTCTTT. Amino acids: CASRFGWGLGNTEAFF. The V gene is TRBV28, the J gene TRBJ1-1; D not resolved. There are 16 residues in the CDR3. The V gene's germline CDR1 is MDHEN and CDR2 SYDVKM. Trimming shortened V by 6 bases and J by 1 base, and 18 bases separated the two germline ends.

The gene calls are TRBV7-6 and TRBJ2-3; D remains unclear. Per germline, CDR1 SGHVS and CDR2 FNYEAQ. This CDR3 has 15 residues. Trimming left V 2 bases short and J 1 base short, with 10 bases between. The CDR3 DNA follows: TGTGCCAGCAGCTTACTGGGCAGCCGCACAGATACGCAGTATTTT. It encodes CASSLLGSRTDTQYF.

CDR3 region: CASSWGVTGGTEAFF. DNA for the CDR3: TGTGCCAGCAGCTGGGGAGTGACAGGCGGGACTGAAGCTTTCTTT. The chain has TRBV7-9 and TRBJ1-1; D is perhaps TRBD1 (6 bases). V was cut by 4 bases and J by 5 bases, with 17 bases left in between. This CDR3 comprises 15 residues. The germline V gene encodes CDR1 SEHNR and CDR2 FQNEAQ (reference sequence).

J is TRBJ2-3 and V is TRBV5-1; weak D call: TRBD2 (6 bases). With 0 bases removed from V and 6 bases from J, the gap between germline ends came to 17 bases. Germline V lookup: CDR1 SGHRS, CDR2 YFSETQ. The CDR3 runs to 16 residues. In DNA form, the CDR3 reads TGCGCCAGCAGCTTGGCCGTCGGGGGAGTGGGGGATACGCAGTATTTT. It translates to CASSLAVGGVGDTQYF.

CDR3 nucleotides: TGTGCCAGCAGTTCGGGACAGGCGAGGGACTATGGCTACACCTTC. This encodes CASSSGQARDYGYTF. The rearrangement joins TRBV5-6 to TRBJ1-2; 8 bases are shared with TRBD1. The V gene end was trimmed by 5 bases and the J gene end by 3 bases; junction bases not matched to a gene: 9. The germline CDR1 and CDR2 sequences are SGHDT and YYEEEE. The CDR3 is 15 residues long.

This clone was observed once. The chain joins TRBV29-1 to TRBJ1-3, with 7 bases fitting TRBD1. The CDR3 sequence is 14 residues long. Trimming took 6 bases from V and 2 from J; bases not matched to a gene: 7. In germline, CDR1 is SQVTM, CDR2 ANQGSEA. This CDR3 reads CSVQGVEAGNTIYF. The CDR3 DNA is TGCAGCGTCCAGGGGGTAGAGGCTGGAAACACCATATATTTT. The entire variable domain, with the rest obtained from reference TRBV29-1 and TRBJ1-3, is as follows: SAVISQKPSRDICQRGTSLTIQCQVDSQVTMMFWYRQQPGQSLTLIATANQGSEATYESGFVIDKFPISRPNLTFSTLTVSNMSPEDSSIYLCSVQGVEAGNTIYFGEGSWLTVV.

CDR3 bases: TGTGCCAGCAGTTTAAGATCAGGGTCAGATACGCAGTATTTT. Encoded protein: CASSLRSGSDTQYF. This rearrangement joins TRBV27 to TRBJ2-3, with a possible D match to TRBD1 (5 bases). The CDR3 sequence is 14 residues long. CDR1 MNHEY and CDR2 SMNVEV come from the germline V gene (reference sequence). Trimming stripped 2 bases from V and 4 bases from J, with 10 bases between.

CDR3 in DNA: TGTGCCTGGAGTGTACTCTCAGGGCCCGGGGAGCTGTTTTTT. Translating gives CAWSVLSGPGELFF. J is TRBJ2-2 and V is TRBV30; a weak D match, TRBD1 (5 bases). Germline V gene lookup returns CDR1 GTSNPN and CDR2 SVGIG (reference sequence). Trimming removed 0 bases from V and 6 bases from J, with 11 bases in between. The CDR3 has 14 residues.

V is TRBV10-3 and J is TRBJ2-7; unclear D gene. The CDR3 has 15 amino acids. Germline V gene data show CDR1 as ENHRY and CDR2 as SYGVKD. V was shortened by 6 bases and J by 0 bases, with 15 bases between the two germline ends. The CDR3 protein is CAIRFGAPYSYEQYF. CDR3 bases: TGTGCCATCAGGTTCGGCGCTCCCTACTCCTACGAGCAGTACTTC.

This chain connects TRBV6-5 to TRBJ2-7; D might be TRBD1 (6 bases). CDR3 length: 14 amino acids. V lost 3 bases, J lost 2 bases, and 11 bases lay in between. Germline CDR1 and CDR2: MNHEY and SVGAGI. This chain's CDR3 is CASSYRDTTYEQYF. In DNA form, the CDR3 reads TGTGCCAGCAGTTATCGGGACACCACCTACGAGCAGTACTTC.

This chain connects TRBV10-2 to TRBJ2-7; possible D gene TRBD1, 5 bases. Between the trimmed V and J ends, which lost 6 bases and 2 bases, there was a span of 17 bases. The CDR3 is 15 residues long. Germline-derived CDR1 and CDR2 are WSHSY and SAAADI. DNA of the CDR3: TGCGCCAGCAGGAGTCAGGGCAGTCTACCCTACGAGCAGTACTTC. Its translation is CASRSQGSLPYEQYF.

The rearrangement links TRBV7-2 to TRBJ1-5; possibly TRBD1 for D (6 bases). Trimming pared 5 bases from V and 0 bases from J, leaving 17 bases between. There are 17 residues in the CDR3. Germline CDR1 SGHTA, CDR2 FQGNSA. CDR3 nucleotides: TGTGCCAGCAGCCAGGTGACAGGTGAAACTAGCAATCAGCCCCAGCATTTT. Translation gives CASSQVTGETSNQPQHF.

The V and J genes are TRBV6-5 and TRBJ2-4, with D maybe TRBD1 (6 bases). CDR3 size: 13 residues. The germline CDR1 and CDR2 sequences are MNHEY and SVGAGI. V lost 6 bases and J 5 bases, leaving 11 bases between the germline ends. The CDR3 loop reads CASRRTVENIQYF. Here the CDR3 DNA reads TGTGCCAGCAGGCGGACAGTGGAAAACATTCAGTACTTC.

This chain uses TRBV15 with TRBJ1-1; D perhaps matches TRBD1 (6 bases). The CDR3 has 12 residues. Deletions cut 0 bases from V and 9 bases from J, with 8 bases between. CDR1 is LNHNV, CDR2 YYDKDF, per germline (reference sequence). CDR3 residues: CATSRDGTKAFF. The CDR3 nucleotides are TGTGCCACCAGCAGAGACGGGACAAAAGCTTTCTTT.

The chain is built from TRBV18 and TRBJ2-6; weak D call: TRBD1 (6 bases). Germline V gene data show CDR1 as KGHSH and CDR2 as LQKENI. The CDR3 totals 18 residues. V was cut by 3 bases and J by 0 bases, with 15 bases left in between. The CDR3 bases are TGTGCCAGCTCACCTTTTACAGGGACCCACTCTGGGGCCAACGTCCTGACTTTC. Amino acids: CASSPFTGTHSGANVLTF.